These 12 T cell receptor beta chains were all obtained from the same sample, sequenced in a study of PD-1 blockade in classical Hodgkin lymphoma. Every patient had relapsed following autologous stem cell transplantation, and cohorts differed in brentuximab vedotin exposure. Generated by immunoSEQ multiplex PCR, the TCRdb table keeps only in-frame clones and is missing some. The repertoire has about 100,000 clones, roughly 89% of them found once; the top ten carry 5.5% to 8.5%. Sequenced material: peripheral blood mononuclear cells (PBMCs), taken before the second cycle of nivolumab. The source is a human donor with classical Hodgkin lymphoma.

The J gene is TRBJ1-5, the V gene TRBV27, with unresolved D. The CDR3 extends over 14 amino acids. Germline CDR1 and CDR2: MNHEY and SMNVEV (reference sequence). With 0 bases removed from V and 4 bases from J, the gap between germline ends came to 7 bases. The CDR3 DNA follows: TGTGCCAGCAGTTTATCGGGTTATAATCAGCCCCAGCATTTT. This sequence encodes CASSLSGYNQPQHF.

This clone has more than one count but fewer than ten. CDR3 residues: CSAAGRMNREAFF. Here the CDR3 DNA reads TGCAGCGCCGCAGGACGGATGAACAGGGAAGCTTTCTTT. This chain connects TRBV29-1 to TRBJ1-1; perhaps TRBD1 as D (5 bases). The ends were cut back, 7 bases at V and 8 bases at J, with 20 bases in the middle. This CDR3 has 13 amino acids. Germline V CDR1 and CDR2: SQVTM, ANQGSEA.

The rearrangement links TRBV4-3 to TRBJ2-3; D is uncertain. This CDR3 comprises 15 residues. Germline lookup yields CDR1 LGHNA and CDR2 YSLEER. V lost 3 bases to trimming and J lost 3 bases, with 13 bases between them. CDR3 nucleotide sequence: TGCGCCAGCAGCCATCTGGAAGTGGGGACAGATACGCAGTATTTT. Amino acids: CASSHLEVGTDTQYF.

This clone was found a few times. The chain is built from TRBV19 and TRBJ2-2, with D unresolved. The CDR3 contains 12 residues. Between the trimmed V and J ends, which lost 5 bases and 3 bases, there was a span of 4 bases. Germline assignment: CDR1 LNHDA and CDR2 SQIVND (reference sequence). The CDR3 loop reads CASSVDTGELFF. CDR3 DNA sequence: TGTGCCAGTAGTGTGGACACCGGGGAGCTGTTTTTT.

This clone was recorded only once. The J gene is TRBJ1-2, the V gene TRBV7-9; 9 nucleotides align to TRBD1. J was trimmed by 6 bases and V by 4 bases; bases with no gene match: 12. The V gene's germline CDR1 is SEHNR and CDR2 FQNEAQ (reference sequence). CDR3 size: 16 residues. This chain's CDR3 is CASSSTGTGMKNGYTF. CDR3 nucleotide sequence: TGTGCCAGCAGCTCAACCGGGACAGGGATGAAAAATGGCTACACCTTC.

Written as DNA, the CDR3 is TGTGCCTGGAGTGTAGGGGGGGGCGTATCAGATACGCAGTATTTT. This codes for CAWSVGGGVSDTQYF. This rearrangement joins TRBV30 to TRBJ2-3, with D perhaps TRBD2 (7 bases). Germline-derived CDR1 and CDR2 are GTSNPN and SVGIG (reference sequence). Trimming shortened V by 0 bases and J by 4 bases, and 14 bases separated the two germline ends. The CDR3 consists of 15 residues. Together with reference TRBV30 and TRBJ2-3, the CDR3 gives the full variable domain: SQTIHQWPATLVQPVGSPLSLECTVEGTSNPNLYWYRQAAGRGLQLLFYSVGIGQISSEVPQNLSASRPQDRQFILSSKKLLLSDSGFYLCAWSVGGGVSDTQYFGPGTRLTVL.

This sequence joins TRBV5-6 and TRBJ1-3; possibly TRBD1 for D (5 bases). Germline V gene data show CDR1 as SGHDT and CDR2 as YYEEEE. The CDR3 totals 17 residues. V was clipped by 4 bases and J by 2 bases, with 19 bases between them. CDR3 DNA: TGTGCCAGCAGCCACTCAGGGATGTATCCGGCTGGAAACACCATATATTTT. As protein: CASSHSGMYPAGNTIYF.

The CDR3 sequence is CAVTENTGELFF. The CDR3 nucleotides read TGTGCTGTGACGGAGAACACCGGGGAGCTGTTTTTT. This chain links TRBV19 with TRBJ2-2; D not certain. This CDR3 is 12 amino acids long. The germline V gene encodes CDR1 LNHDA and CDR2 SQIVND (reference sequence).

The chain couples TRBV6-4 to TRBJ1-2; no firm D call. There are 14 residues in the CDR3. Trimming shortened V by 4 bases and J by 2 bases, and 11 bases separated the two germline ends. The germline V gene has CDR1 MRHNA and CDR2 SNTAGT. The CDR3 loop is CASSVGGGNYGYTF. In DNA, the CDR3 is TGTGCCAGCAGTGTCGGAGGAGGGAACTATGGCTACACCTTC.

This chain connects TRBV6-5 to TRBJ1-5; D remains unclear. V lost 0 bases, J lost 7 bases, and 7 bases lay in between. The CDR3 totals 13 residues. Germline CDR1 is MNHEY and CDR2 is SVGAGI. The CDR3 loop is CASSYSEAQPQHF. CDR3 nucleotides: TGTGCCAGCAGTTACTCGGAGGCCCAGCCCCAGCATTTT.

The J gene is TRBJ2-3, the V gene TRBV7-2; perhaps TRBD1 as D (6 bases). This CDR3 is 15 amino acids long. Germline CDR1 SGHTA, CDR2 FQGNSA. V lost 0 bases to trimming and J lost 1 base, with 8 bases between them. Written as DNA, the CDR3 is TGTGCCAGCAGCTTAGCGTGGACAGGCACAGATACGCAGTATTTT. Amino acid sequence: CASSLAWTGTDTQYF.

J is TRBJ2-7 and V is TRBV27; 7 bases line up with TRBD2. V trimming: 5 bases; J trimming: 3 bases; junction bases outside the gene matches: 7. The V gene's germline CDR1 is MNHEY and CDR2 SMNVEV (reference sequence). The CDR3 is made up of 14 amino acids. CDR3 amino acids: CASSLGGWGYEQYF. The CDR3 DNA follows: TGTGCCAGCAGTCTGGGAGGGTGGGGCTACGAGCAGTACTTC.